The T cell receptor beta chain described here comes from a study of T cells after yellow fever vaccination. Findings and limits, study-wide: Although most clonotypes did not, a small share appeared in both CD4 and CD8 compartments. Weaker, the secondary response had a peak occurring faster, on day 5 versus 15.

Many counts were recorded for this clonotype. Its antigen remains unknown. The CDR3 sequence is 15 residues long. V shed 3 bases and J shed 7 bases, with 21 bases lying between them. In germline, CDR1 is DFQATT, CDR2 SNEGSKA (reference sequence). A process of 5'RACE template switching, which added a universal primer site and UMIs, was used to make TCR cDNA. One entry per CDR3 protein results from TCRdb running MiXCR on the 5' RACE reads. The profile covers 230,000 or so distinct CDR3 sequences, with about 3.5% appearing a single time and around 19% taken by the ten largest. This sequence joins TRBV20-1 and TRBJ2-5; D may be TRBD2 (7 bases). This sample comprised PBMCs, obtained 15 days after the yellow fever booster vaccination. The receptor was isolated from a man aged 18 to 29 who received the YFV17D yellow fever vaccine. For the CDR3, the DNA is TGCAGTGCTAGCCCCCCCCGCGGGGGCGCTGGGACCCAGTACTTC. Translated: CSASPPRGGAGTQYF.